Below, 25 T cell receptor beta chains from the same sample are listed, as sequenced in a study of T cell repertoires in cytomegalovirus infection. TCRdb processed the reads anew with MiXCR; each CDR3 protein has one entry. Here the sample spans more than 400,000 distinct CDR3 sequences, around a quarter being singletons. Sequenced input: PBMCs. These receptors originate from a human donor in good health (CMV status not recorded). Some clones in this sample may be carry-over from other donors' samples.

The CDR3 loop is CASTRLPSTSTGELFF. The DNA for the CDR3 is TGTGCCAGCACCCGACTCCCCTCGACTAGCACCGGGGAGCTGTTTTTT. The chain combines TRBV6-2 or TRBV6-3 with TRBJ2-2, with a tentative D call TRBD2 (6 bases). Germline lookup yields CDR1 MNHEY and CDR2 SVGEGT. The V and J ends lost 7 bases and 4 bases respectively, with 19 bases between them. The CDR3 totals 16 residues.

V is TRBV30 and J is TRBJ2-5; D possibly corresponds to TRBD2 (6 bases). This CDR3 comprises 11 residues. Germline V gene sequence: CDR1 GTSNPN, CDR2 SVGIG (reference sequence). V lost 5 bases and J 5 bases, leaving 9 bases between the germline ends. The CDR3 region is CAWGAGETQYF. The CDR3 region has the DNA TGTGCCTGGGGAGCGGGTGAGACCCAGTACTTC. The complete variable domain, with remaining parts taken from reference TRBV30 and TRBJ2-5, reads SQTIHQWPATLVQPVGSPLSLECTVEGTSNPNLYWYRQAAGRGLQLLFYSVGIGQISSEVPQNLSASRPQDRQFILSSKKLLLSDSGFYLCAWGAGETQYFGPGTRLLVL.

This clonotype came up many times. The chain carries TRBV7-2 and TRBJ1-5; no firm D call. The CDR3 totals 13 residues. The V gene's germline CDR1 is SGHTA and CDR2 FQGNSA. Trimming stripped 5 bases from V and 7 bases from J, with 12 bases between. The CDR3 region is CASSARQSQPQHF. CDR3 coding DNA: TGTGCCAGCAGCGCCCGACAATCCCAGCCCCAGCATTTT.

The chain links TRBV20-1 to TRBJ2-3; 9 nucleotides match TRBD2. Germline trimming cut 3 bases from V and 6 bases from J; bases unmatched to any gene: 10. The germline V gene has CDR1 DFQATT and CDR2 SNEGSKA (reference sequence). This CDR3 region has 15 residues. DNA for the CDR3: TGCAGTGCTAGTCAACTAGCGGGTAGAAAGGATACGCAGTATTTT. This encodes CSASQLAGRKDTQYF.

In this sample, this clonotype turned up many times. J is TRBJ2-2 and V is TRBV7-2; TRBD1 agrees at 7 bases. Germline V lookup: CDR1 SGHTA, CDR2 FQGNSA. The CDR3 spans 16 residues. V was clipped by 0 bases and J by 7 bases; unmatched bases: 8. CDR3 sequence: CASSLAGQGVNGELFF. CDR3 DNA: TGTGCCAGCAGCTTAGCGGGTCAGGGGGTGAACGGGGAGCTGTTTTTT.

This clonotype was observed a single time. The rearrangement joins TRBV19 to TRBJ2-3, with a possible D match to TRBD2 (6 bases). The ends were cut back, 7 bases at V and 1 base at J, with 18 bases in the middle. Germline V gene data show CDR1 as LNHDA and CDR2 as SQIVND (reference sequence). The CDR3 contains 16 residues. The CDR3 sequence: CASTTHVASGTDTQYF. CDR3 nucleotides: TGTGCCAGTACCACTCACGTTGCTAGCGGCACAGATACGCAGTATTTT.

The sample holds a few counts of this clonotype. The gene calls are TRBV7-6 and TRBJ2-5, with D tentatively TRBD2 (6 bases). The CDR3 runs 17 residues. Germline V gene lookup returns CDR1 SGHVS and CDR2 FNYEAQ. V shed 3 bases and J shed 1 base, with 18 bases lying between them. In DNA form, the CDR3 reads TGTGCCAGCAGCTTTTCGAGTCCGGACTATTTCCAAGAGACCCAGTACTTC. Residues: CASSFSSPDYFQETQYF.

The chain links TRBV24-1 to TRBJ1-1; a possible D gene is TRBD1 (5 bases). V was cut by 5 bases and J by 1 base, with 10 bases left in between. The CDR3 sequence is 14 residues long. The germline CDR1 and CDR2 sequences are KGHDR and SFDVKD. CDR3 coding DNA: TGTGCCACCAGTGGTGGGGGTTCGAACACTGAAGCTTTCTTT. The encoded protein is CATSGGGSNTEAFF.

This clonotype showed up many times. The chain is built from TRBV11-2 and TRBJ2-1; TRBD2 matches at 12 bases. The CDR3 consists of 15 residues. Unmatched junction bases numbered 10, after V lost 7 bases and J lost 9 bases. Germline V gives CDR1 SGHAT, CDR2 FQNNGV. CDR3 nucleotide sequence: TGTGCCAGCATTAGGTCTAGCGGGAGGGTCGGTGAGCAGTTCTTC. Translation gives CASIRSSGRVGEQFF.

This clonotype was detected only a few times. J is TRBJ2-1 and V is TRBV11-2; 10 bases align to TRBD2. The CDR3 has 18 residues. Germline-derived CDR1 and CDR2 are SGHAT and FQNNGV. The ends lost 0 bases at V and 4 bases at J; junction bases unmatched: 9. The CDR3 spells CASSLDSGTSDLYNEQFF. CDR3 nucleotide sequence: TGTGCCAGCAGCTTAGATTCCGGGACTAGCGACCTATACAATGAGCAGTTCTTC.

In this sample, this clonotype turned up a few times. An end of the junction does not agree with germline; a read error may underlie this. V and J are TRBV24-1 and TRBJ1-1; a weak D match, TRBD1 (5 bases). Germline CDR1 and CDR2: KGHDR and SFDVKD. The CDR3 has 12 residues. The chain's CDR3 is CATSGLTDEAFF. The CDR3 bases are TGTGCCACCAGTGGTTTGACAGATGAAGCTTTCTTT.

This clonotype has just one count. J is TRBJ2-2 and V is TRBV19; perhaps TRBD2 as D (5 bases). The V end lost 9 bases, the J end lost 4 bases, and 15 bases lay between the germline ends. The CDR3 contains 14 residues. Germline V lookup: CDR1 LNHDA, CDR2 SQIVND (reference sequence). CDR3 nucleotides: TGTGCCAGCAACCGCGGGCGGATCACCGGGGAGCTGTTTTTT. Protein product: CASNRGRITGELFF.

The sample holds a few counts of this clonotype. CDR3 in DNA: TGTGCCAGCAGCGAGGAGTCCTACAATGAGCAGTTCTTC. Amino acids: CASSEESYNEQFF. This chain joins TRBV6-6 and TRBJ2-1, with D uncertain. The V and J ends lost 6 bases and 1 base respectively, with 7 bases between them. Germline CDR1 reads MNHNY; CDR2 reads SVGAGI (reference sequence). The CDR3 is 13 residues long.

This clonotype was detected a few times. The chain has TRBV27 and TRBJ2-3; TRBD2 matches at 7 bases. V was clipped by 5 bases and J by 6 bases; unmatched bases: 5. The CDR3 loop spans 13 amino acids. Germline assignment: CDR1 MNHEY and CDR2 SMNVEV (reference sequence). CDR3 coding DNA: TGTGCCAGCAGTCTGTGGGGGGGGGATACGCAGTATTTT. It codes for CASSLWGGDTQYF.

This sequence joins TRBV29-1 and TRBJ1-2, with 9 bases matching TRBD1. CDR3 length: 15 amino acids. The germline CDR1 and CDR2 sequences are SQVTM and ANQGSEA. The trim removed 0 bases at V and 4 bases at J, leaving 6 bases unmatched. In DNA, the CDR3 is TGCAGCGTTGAAGAGGGACAGGGATGGTTCTATGGCTACACCTTC. Residues: CSVEEGQGWFYGYTF.

In its sample, this clonotype was seen a few times. The chain uses TRBV24-1 and TRBJ1-5; D perhaps matches TRBD1 (6 bases). The germline V gene has CDR1 KGHDR and CDR2 SFDVKD. The CDR3 is made up of 13 amino acids. V lost 8 bases and J 4 bases, leaving 11 bases between the germline ends. This chain's CDR3 is CATMAGDNQPQHF. The CDR3 coding sequence is TGTGCCACCATGGCAGGGGATAATCAGCCCCAGCATTTT.

The CDR3 nucleotides are TGCGCCAGCAGCCCAGCCCCCATAGGGTGGAACACTGAAGCTTTCTTT. Amino acids: CASSPAPIGWNTEAFF. The chain uses TRBV4-1 and TRBJ1-1; no clear D. This CDR3 has 16 amino acids. CDR1 is MGHRA, CDR2 YSYEKL, per germline. Trimming left V 4 bases short and J 1 base short, with 16 bases between.

Many counts were recorded for this clonotype. The chain carries TRBV7-6 and TRBJ2-1; D not certain. There are 17 residues in the CDR3. Germline CDR1 reads SGHVS; CDR2 reads FNYEAQ. With 7 bases removed from V and 0 bases from J, the gap between germline ends came to 19 bases. CDR3 DNA: TGTGCCAGCACCCTTCGCGACTGGGTCACCTCCTACAATGAGCAGTTCTTC. Protein sequence: CASTLRDWVTSYNEQFF. Filled out from reference TRBV7-6 and TRBJ2-1, the complete variable domain reads GAGVSQSPRYKVTKRGQDVALRCDPISGHVSLYWYRQALGQGPEFLTYFNYEAQQDKSGLPNDRFSAERPEGSISTLTIQRTEQRDSAMYRCASTLRDWVTSYNEQFFGPGTRLTVL.

This clonotype was counted between two and nine times. V and J are TRBV12-3 or TRBV12-4 and TRBJ2-1; D uncertain. V shed 3 bases and J shed 6 bases, with 12 bases lying between them. The CDR3 runs to 14 residues. CDR3 in amino acids: CASSLGFSLNEQFF. For the CDR3, the DNA is TGTGCCAGCAGTTTGGGGTTTAGTCTCAATGAGCAGTTCTTC.

In its sample, this clonotype was seen many times. This chain uses TRBV7-2 with TRBJ2-7, with D perhaps matching TRBD2 (6 bases). Germline V gene lookup returns CDR1 SGHTA and CDR2 FQGNSA. The CDR3 extends over 13 amino acids. Trimming shortened V by 8 bases and J by 5 bases, and 16 bases separated the two germline ends. CDR3 residues: CASGGLGRNEQYF. Written as DNA, the CDR3 is TGTGCCAGCGGGGGACTCGGCAGGAACGAGCAGTACTTC. Based on the CDR3 plus reference TRBV7-2 and TRBJ2-7, the full variable domain is GAGVSQSPSNKVTEKGKDVELRCDPISGHTALYWYRQSLGQGLEFLIYFQGNSAPDKSGLPSDRFSAERTGGSVSTLTIQRTQQEDSAVYLCASGGLGRNEQYFGPGTRLTVT.

This clonotype was seen a handful of times. The CDR3, as DNA: TGTGCCAGCAGTTTAGGTCCTGGAAACACCATATATTTT. Translating it yields CASSLGPGNTIYF. The V call is TRBV27, the J call TRBJ1-3, with unresolved D. CDR1 MNHEY and CDR2 SMNVEV come from the germline V gene (reference sequence). The CDR3 has 13 amino acids. The V end was cut by 2 bases, the J end by 2 bases, with 4 bases between.

The V call is TRBV18, the J call TRBJ2-7; D remains ambiguous. The CDR3 has 14 residues. Trimming shortened V by 3 bases and J by 4 bases, and 13 bases separated the two germline ends. Germline CDR1 KGHSH, CDR2 LQKENI. Written as DNA, the CDR3 is TGTGCCAGCTCACCTTCTCCGATCGTGTACGAGCAGTACTTC. It codes for CASSPSPIVYEQYF.

The chain has TRBV5-8 and TRBJ1-2; no firm D call. CDR1 and CDR2 from the germline V gene are SGHTS and YDEGEE. V was pared by 4 bases and J by 7 bases, with 14 bases between. The length of the CDR3 is 13 residues. The CDR3 loop is CASSRAKDGGYTF. The CDR3 DNA is TGTGCCAGCAGCCGGGCGAAGGACGGTGGCTACACCTTC.

This clonotype was counted only a few times. CDR3 sequence (DNA): TGTGCCAGCAGCCTAGGGGGGTGGAACACTGAAGCTTTCTTT. The encoded protein is CASSLGGWNTEAFF. The V call is TRBV7-8, the J call TRBJ1-1; possibly TRBD1 for D (6 bases). Germline V lookup: CDR1 SGHVS, CDR2 FQNEAQ. V lost 5 bases and J lost 1, with 11 bases in between. CDR3 length: 14 amino acids.

The chain employs TRBV13 and TRBJ2-7; 11 bases line up with TRBD2. CDR3 size: 15 residues. Germline-derived CDR1 and CDR2 are PRHDT and FYEKMQ (reference sequence). Here the CDR3 reads CASSIGTSGTYEQYV. The CDR3 coding sequence is TGTGCCAGCAGCATAGGGACTAGCGGAACTTACGAGCAGTACGTC.